A single sample gave rise to the 21 T cell receptor beta chains below, sequenced in a study of identifying expanded T cells in peripheral blood. Sequenced by immunoSEQ multiplex PCR; TCRdb stores in-frame clones only, minus some. The data show around 130,000 clones, approximately 86% seen once. The sequencing input was blood. These receptors were obtained from a person aged 18 to 75 in good health.

The chain carries TRBV5-1 and TRBJ2-2, with D perhaps matching TRBD1 (6 bases). The CDR3 is made up of 15 amino acids. The ends were cut back, 4 bases at V and 4 bases at J, with 14 bases in the middle. CDR1 SGHRS and CDR2 YFSETQ come from the germline V gene. CDR3 bases: TGCGCCAGCAGCGCGCAAGGGGGTAGCACCGGGGAGCTGTTTTTT. This gives the protein CASSAQGGSTGELFF.

The gene calls are TRBV7-9 and TRBJ2-3; D may be TRBD1 (6 bases). The CDR3 extends over 14 amino acids. Trimming stripped 0 bases from V and 3 bases from J, with 7 bases between. Germline V CDR1 and CDR2: SEHNR, FQNEAQ (reference sequence). The CDR3, as DNA: TGTGCCAGCAGCTTAGCACAGGGAACAGATACGCAGTATTTT. Protein sequence: CASSLAQGTDTQYF. The full variable domain, rest sourced from reference TRBV7-9 and TRBJ2-3, is DTGVSQNPRHKITKRGQNVTFRCDPISEHNRLYWYRQTLGQGPEFLTYFQNEAQLEKSRLLSDRFSAERPKGSFSTLEIQRTEQGDSAMYLCASSLAQGTDTQYFGPGTRLTVL.

This rearrangement joins TRBV5-1 to TRBJ2-1; 13 bases agree with TRBD2. V lost 4 bases and J lost 8; bases outside the gene matches: 6. Per germline, CDR1 SGHRS and CDR2 YFSETQ. The CDR3 extends over 15 amino acids. The chain's CDR3 is CASSRGLAGADEQFF. DNA of the CDR3: TGCGCCAGCAGCCGAGGACTAGCGGGAGCGGATGAGCAGTTCTTC. The full variable domain, completed using reference TRBV5-1 and TRBJ2-1, is KAGVTQTPRYLIKTRGQQVTLSCSPISGHRSVSWYQQTPGQGLQFLFEYFSETQRNKGNFPGRFSGRQFSNSRSEMNVSTLELGDSALYLCASSRGLAGADEQFFGPGTRLTVL.

The CDR3 bases are TGCGCCAGCAGCCAGGGGAAGGGTGCAGTGGAGACCCAGTACTTC. Its protein is CASSQGKGAVETQYF. The J gene is TRBJ2-5, the V gene TRBV4-1; D unresolved. From germline, CDR1 is MGHRA and CDR2 YSYEKL. The CDR3 runs to 15 residues. Between the trimmed V and J ends, which lost 3 bases and 5 bases, there was a span of 16 bases.

The rearrangement uses TRBV7-3 and TRBJ1-1, with D maybe TRBD1 (6 bases). Germline V gene data show CDR1 as SGHTA and CDR2 as FQGTGA. Deletions cut 4 bases from V and 0 bases from J, with 12 bases between. The CDR3 is 15 residues long. Here the CDR3 reads CASSSSGQLNTEAFF. DNA of the CDR3: TGTGCCAGCAGCTCCTCTGGACAGCTGAACACTGAAGCTTTCTTT.

V usage is TRBV28 and J usage is TRBJ2-6; D is ambiguous. Between the trimmed V and J ends, which lost 10 bases and 0 bases, there was a span of 10 bases. This CDR3 comprises 14 residues. Germline loops: CDR1 MDHEN, CDR2 SYDVKM. The CDR3 DNA reads TGTGCCACCACAGAGTCCTCTGGGGCCAACGTCCTGACTTTC. This translates into CATTESSGANVLTF.

The rearrangement uses TRBV5-4 and TRBJ2-7; a weak D match, TRBD2 (7 bases). The CDR3 is made up of 15 amino acids. The germline CDR1 and CDR2 sequences are SGHNT and YYREEE (reference sequence). Trimming took 0 bases from V and 4 from J, leaving 14 bases between them. The CDR3 nucleotides read TGTGCCAGCAGCTTGGACGGGGGGCGGTGGTACGAGCAGTACTTC. This gives the protein CASSLDGGRWYEQYF.

V usage is TRBV19 and J usage is TRBJ1-5; no firm D call. V was shortened by 1 base and J by 7 bases, with 14 bases between the two germline ends. The CDR3 has 15 residues. Germline-derived CDR1 and CDR2 are LNHDA and SQIVND (reference sequence). CDR3 nucleotide sequence: TGTGCCAGTAGTATAGCAGGAATCCCCAAACAGCCCCAGCATTTT. Translation gives CASSIAGIPKQPQHF.

This clone was counted at least ten times. The V gene is TRBV28, the J gene TRBJ2-3, with TRBD2 matching 10 bases. The CDR3 length is 15 residues. V trimming: 3 bases; J trimming: 1 base; junction bases outside the gene matches: 1. The V gene's germline CDR1 is MDHEN and CDR2 SYDVKM. This CDR3 is CASSLGTSGTDTQYF. CDR3 coding DNA: TGTGCCAGCAGTTTGGGGACTAGCGGCACAGATACGCAGTATTTT.

The chain couples TRBV7-3 to TRBJ2-7; possibly TRBD1 or TRBD2 for D (7 bases each). Trimming took 5 bases from V and 2 from J, leaving 13 bases between them. CDR1 and CDR2 (germline): SGHTA, FQGTGA. The CDR3 is made up of 14 amino acids. Here the CDR3 DNA reads TGTGCCAGCAGCCCCAGGGGGGGGGCCTACGAGCAGTACTTC. It translates to CASSPRGGAYEQYF.

V gene TRBV2 combines with J gene TRBJ1-5; maybe TRBD1 (5 bases). The V end lost 7 bases, the J end lost 4 bases, and 11 bases lay between the germline ends. CDR3 length: 13 amino acids. Per germline, CDR1 SNHLY and CDR2 FYNNEI. The CDR3 region has the DNA TGTGCCAGCACACCGGAGGGGAATCAGCCCCAGCATTTT. Protein product: CASTPEGNQPQHF.

V usage is TRBV27 and J usage is TRBJ1-4, with D maybe TRBD1 (5 bases). The CDR3 is 15 residues long. Looked up from germline, CDR1 is MNHEY and CDR2 is SMNVEV (reference sequence). V was pared by 5 bases and J by 8 bases, with 18 bases between. CDR3 protein: CASSPPGRGVEKLFF. The DNA for the CDR3 is TGTGCCAGCAGTCCGCCGGGACGGGGGGTGGAAAAACTGTTTTTT. The complete variable domain, with remaining parts taken from reference TRBV27 and TRBJ1-4, reads EAQVTQNPRYLITVTGKKLTVTCSQNMNHEYMSWYRQDPGLGLRQIYYSMNVEVTDKGDVPEGYKVSRKEKRNFPLILESPSPNQTSLYFCASSPPGRGVEKLFFGSGTQLSVL.

V usage is TRBV28 and J usage is TRBJ2-3; TRBD2 might be the D (6 bases). The germline gives CDR1 MDHEN, CDR2 SYDVKM. Trimming cost V 6 bases and J 3 bases, with 13 bases left between them. The CDR3 has 14 amino acids. The CDR3 protein is CASRAGGLTDTQYF. As DNA, the CDR3 is TGTGCCAGCAGGGCCGGGGGACTGACAGATACGCAGTATTTT.

Details on this clone: A read error may account for a junction end that differs from germline. V and J are TRBV2 and TRBJ2-1; 8 bases are a match to TRBD1. Germline-derived CDR1 and CDR2 are SNHLY and FYNNEI. This CDR3 is built from 14 residues. The CDR3 coding sequence is TGTGCCAGCACTCGGACAGGGATCTACAGTGAGCAGTTCTTC. This translates into CASTRTGIYSEQFF.

CDR3 DNA sequence: TGCGCCAGCAGCTTGGTGCTAGCGGGAAACAATGAGCAGTTCTTC. This translates into CASSLVLAGNNEQFF. V gene TRBV5-1 combines with J gene TRBJ2-1; 9 bases map to TRBD2. V shed 0 bases, J shed 5 bases, and the junction held 3 bases outside the gene matches. Germline lookup yields CDR1 SGHRS and CDR2 YFSETQ. CDR3 length: 15 residues.

The chain couples TRBV19 to TRBJ1-1; TRBD1 aligns across 7 bases. The V gene end was trimmed by 4 bases and the J gene end by 7 bases; junction bases not matched to a gene: 6. Germline loops: CDR1 LNHDA, CDR2 SQIVND (reference sequence). CDR3 length: 13 residues. For the CDR3, the DNA is TGTGCCAGTAGTAGGGGACAGCATAATGAAGCTTTCTTT. This translates into CASSRGQHNEAFF. The full variable domain, rest sourced from reference TRBV19 and TRBJ1-1, is DGGITQSPKYLFRKEGQNVTLSCEQNLNHDAMYWYRQDPGQGLRLIYYSQIVNDFQKGDIAEGYSVSREKKESFPLTVTSAQKNPTAFYLCASSRGQHNEAFFGQGTRLTVV.

V gene TRBV28 combines with J gene TRBJ1-5, with D possibly matching TRBD1 (6 bases). V was cut by 2 bases and J by 1 base, with 12 bases left in between. CDR1 and CDR2 from the germline V gene are MDHEN and SYDVKM. CDR3 size: 16 residues. DNA of the CDR3: TGTGCCAGCAGTTTACCCCAGGGGAAAAGCAATCAGCCCCAGCATTTT. Translated: CASSLPQGKSNQPQHF.

The chain is built from TRBV9 and TRBJ2-1, with TRBD1 matching over 12 bases. This CDR3 contains 16 residues. J lost 10 bases, V lost 0 bases, and 8 bases had no gene match. In germline, CDR1 is SGDLS, CDR2 YYNGEE. CDR3 protein: CASSVGPGQGAREQFF. Here the CDR3 DNA reads TGTGCCAGCAGCGTAGGACCGGGACAGGGGGCGAGGGAGCAGTTCTTC.

This clone was recorded only once. The chain uses TRBV7-2 and TRBJ2-1, with 7 bases that match TRBD2. CDR1 and CDR2 from the germline V gene are SGHTA and FQGNSA. This CDR3 spans 14 amino acids. Losses at the gene ends were 5 bases for V and 6 bases for J; bases not matched to a gene: 7. In nucleotides, the CDR3 is TGTGCCAGCAGCCCCTGGGAGGGTGCCAATGAGCAGTTCTTC. It codes for CASSPWEGANEQFF. Full variable domain (outside the CDR3, taken from reference TRBV7-2 and TRBJ2-1): GAGVSQSPSNKVTEKGKDVELRCDPISGHTALYWYRQSLGQGLEFLIYFQGNSAPDKSGLPSDRFSAERTGGSVSTLTIQRTQQEDSAVYLCASSPWEGANEQFFGPGTRLTVL.

The chain links TRBV2 to TRBJ1-5, with D possibly being TRBD1 (6 bases). This CDR3 contains 14 residues. The germline gives CDR1 SNHLY, CDR2 FYNNEI. Trimming removed 4 bases from V and 4 bases from J, with 11 bases in between. CDR3 nucleotides: TGTGCCAGCAGTGGGACAGCCCCTAATCAGCCCCAGCATTTT. Translating it yields CASSGTAPNQPQHF.

The chain links TRBV6-5 to TRBJ1-1, with D maybe TRBD1 (5 bases). The CDR3 runs to 15 residues. The V and J ends lost 5 bases and 1 base respectively, with 14 bases between them. Germline CDR1 is MNHEY and CDR2 is SVGAGI. The CDR3 region has the DNA TGTGCCAGCAGTCTCGGGGGTTCGTGGAACACTGAAGCTTTCTTT. Amino acids: CASSLGGSWNTEAFF.